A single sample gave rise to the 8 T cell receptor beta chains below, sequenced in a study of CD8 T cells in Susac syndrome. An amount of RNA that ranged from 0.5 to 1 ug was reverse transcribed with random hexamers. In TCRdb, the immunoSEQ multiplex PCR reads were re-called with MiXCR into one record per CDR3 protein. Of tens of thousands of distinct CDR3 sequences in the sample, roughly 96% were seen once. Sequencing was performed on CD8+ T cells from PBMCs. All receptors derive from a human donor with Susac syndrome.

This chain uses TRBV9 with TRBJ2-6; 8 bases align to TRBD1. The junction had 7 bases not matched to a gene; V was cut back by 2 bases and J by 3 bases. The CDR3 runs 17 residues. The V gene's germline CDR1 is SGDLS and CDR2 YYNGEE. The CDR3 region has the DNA TGTGCCAGCAGCGTTGAGACAGGGGCGGTTGGGGCCAACGTCCTGACTTTC. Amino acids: CASSVETGAVGANVLTF.

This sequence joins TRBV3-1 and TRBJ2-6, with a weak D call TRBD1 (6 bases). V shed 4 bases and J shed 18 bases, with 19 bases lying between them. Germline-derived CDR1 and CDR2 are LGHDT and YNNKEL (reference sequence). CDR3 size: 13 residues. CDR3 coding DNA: TGTGCCAGCAGCCCTCGCCCGACAGGAGGCCAGACTTTC. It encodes CASSPRPTGGQTF. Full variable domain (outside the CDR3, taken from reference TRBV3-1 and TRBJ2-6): DTAVSQTPKYLVTQMGNDKSIKCEQNLGHDTMYWYKQDSKKFLKIMFSYNNKELIINETVPNRFSPKSPDKAHLNLHINSLELGDSAVYFCASSPRPTGGQTFGAGSRLTVL.

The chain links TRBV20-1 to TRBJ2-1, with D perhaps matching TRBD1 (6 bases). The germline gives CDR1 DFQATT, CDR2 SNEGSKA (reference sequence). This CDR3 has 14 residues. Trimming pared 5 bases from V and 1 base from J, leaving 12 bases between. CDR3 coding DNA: TGCAGTGCTCTCCGGGACACATCCTACAATGAGCAGTTCTTC. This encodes CSALRDTSYNEQFF.

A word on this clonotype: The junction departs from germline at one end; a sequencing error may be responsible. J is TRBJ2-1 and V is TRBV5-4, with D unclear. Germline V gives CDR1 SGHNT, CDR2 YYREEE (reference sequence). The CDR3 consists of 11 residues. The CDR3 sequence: CASSLNARLSF. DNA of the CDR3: TGTGCCAGCAGCTTGAATGCACGCCTGAGTTTC.

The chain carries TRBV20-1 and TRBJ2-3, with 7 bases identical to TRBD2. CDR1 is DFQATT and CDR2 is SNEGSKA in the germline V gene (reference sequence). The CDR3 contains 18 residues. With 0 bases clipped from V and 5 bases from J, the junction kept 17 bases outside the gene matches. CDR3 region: CSARDMMVASGEGDTQYF. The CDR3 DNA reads TGCAGTGCTAGAGATATGATGGTTGCTAGCGGAGAGGGAGATACGCAGTATTTT.

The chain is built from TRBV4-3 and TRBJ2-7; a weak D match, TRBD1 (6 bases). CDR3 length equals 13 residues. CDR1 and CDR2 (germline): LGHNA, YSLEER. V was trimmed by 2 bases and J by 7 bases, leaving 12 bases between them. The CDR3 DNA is TGCGCCAGCAGCCAAAACAGGGACGGGGAGCAGTACTTC. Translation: CASSQNRDGEQYF.

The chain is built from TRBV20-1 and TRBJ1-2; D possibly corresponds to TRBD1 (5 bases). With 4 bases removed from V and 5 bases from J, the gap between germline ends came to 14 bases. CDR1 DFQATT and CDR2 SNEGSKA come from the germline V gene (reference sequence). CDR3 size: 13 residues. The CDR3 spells CSATAPGAYGYTF. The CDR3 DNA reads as TGCAGTGCTACAGCCCCCGGGGCGTATGGCTACACCTTC.

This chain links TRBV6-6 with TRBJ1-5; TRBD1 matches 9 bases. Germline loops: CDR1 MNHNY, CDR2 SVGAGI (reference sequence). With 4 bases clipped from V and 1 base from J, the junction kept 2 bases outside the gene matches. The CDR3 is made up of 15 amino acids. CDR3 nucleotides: TGTGCCAGCAGTTTAGGGACAGGGAGCAATCAGCCCCAGCATTTT. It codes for CASSLGTGSNQPQHF.